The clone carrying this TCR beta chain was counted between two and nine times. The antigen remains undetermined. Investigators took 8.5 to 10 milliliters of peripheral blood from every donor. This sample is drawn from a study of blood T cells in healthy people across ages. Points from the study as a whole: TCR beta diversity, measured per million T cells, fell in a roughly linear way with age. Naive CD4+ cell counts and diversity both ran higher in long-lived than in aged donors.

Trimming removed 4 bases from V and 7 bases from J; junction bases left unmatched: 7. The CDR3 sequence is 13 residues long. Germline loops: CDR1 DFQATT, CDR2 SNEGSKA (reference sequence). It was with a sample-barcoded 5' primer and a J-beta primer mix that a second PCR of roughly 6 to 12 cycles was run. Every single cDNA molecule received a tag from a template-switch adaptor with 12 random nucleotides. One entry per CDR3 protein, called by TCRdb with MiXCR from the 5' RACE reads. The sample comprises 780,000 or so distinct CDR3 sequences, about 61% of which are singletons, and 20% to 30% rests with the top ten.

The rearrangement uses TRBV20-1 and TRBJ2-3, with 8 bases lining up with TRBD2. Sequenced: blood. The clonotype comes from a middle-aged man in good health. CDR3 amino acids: CSATGGGIYTQYF. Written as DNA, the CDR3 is TGCAGTGCTACCGGGGGGGGGATCTATACGCAGTATTTT.